The sequence of this T cell receptor (beta chain) was determined in a study of CXCR3-negative and CXCR3-positive naive CD8 T cells. Researchers prepared the TRB cDNA libraries using 5' RACE with UMI labels. Using the 5' RACE reads, TCRdb records one entry per CDR3 protein without DNA. The listing contains around 60,000 distinct CDR3 sequences. Comments on this clonotype: Its antigen remains unidentified.

Study conclusions and caveats: The majority of assays used fresh PBMCs, and CXCR3 expression partially decreased after cryopreservation. Because surface CD5 did not distinguish the naive subsets, TCR strength was inferred from TRB CDR3 properties. CXCR3-positive naive cells had TRB CDR3s that were more hydrophobic than CXCR3-negative naive cells had. Memory cells differed in TRBV-TRBJ usage, but naive CXCR3-negative and CXCR3-positive cells had similar usage.

The clonotype was recovered from a human donor in good health. Some clones in this sample may be carry-over from other donors' samples. The sequenced sample consisted of naive CXCR3+ CD8+ T cells from blood. As for subset: CD45RO-CCR7+CD27+CD95- naive CD8+ T cells expressing CXCR3 (TNR3+).

This chain's CDR3 is CASSASGGAYEQYF. The chain couples TRBV7-2 to TRBJ2-7; checking the TCRdb D call of TRBD1 is not possible without DNA. The germline V gene has CDR1 SGHTA and CDR2 FQGNSA. The CDR3 sequence is 14 residues long.